The clone carrying this TCR beta chain appeared once. This CDR3 spans 15 amino acids. With 4 bases removed from V and 10 bases from J, the gap between germline ends came to 18 bases. The germline CDR1 and CDR2 sequences are SGHRS and YFSETQ. This sample was taken from a study of glioma-infiltrating T cells after dendritic cell vaccination. Turning to the study itself: Samples are from glioblastoma patients in Phase I and II dendritic cell vaccine trials. Dendritic cells derived from monocytes and pulsed with autologous tumor lysate formed the vaccine. Dendritic cell vaccine was injected intradermally three times, biweekly.

Amplification used 60 V beta primers and 13 J beta primers. Measured with immunoSEQ multiplex PCR; TCRdb has only the in-frame clones, and not every one. The table lists around 90,000 clones, about 79% of them singletons. Here the sequenced sample was blood, taken before dendritic cell vaccination. This chain connects TRBV5-1 to TRBJ1-6; a weak D match, TRBD1 (5 bases). This TCR derives from a human donor with glioblastoma. The CDR3 bases are TGCGCCAGCAGCGAATGGGGGGTCGAGGGATCACCCCTCCACTTT. This gives the protein CASSEWGVEGSPLHF. Based on the CDR3 plus reference TRBV5-1 and TRBJ1-6, the full variable domain is KAGVTQTPRYLIKTRGQQVTLSCSPISGHRSVSWYQQTPGQGLQFLFEYFSETQRNKGNFPGRFSGRQFSNSRSEMNVSTLELGDSALYLCASSEWGVEGSPLHFGNGTRLTVT.